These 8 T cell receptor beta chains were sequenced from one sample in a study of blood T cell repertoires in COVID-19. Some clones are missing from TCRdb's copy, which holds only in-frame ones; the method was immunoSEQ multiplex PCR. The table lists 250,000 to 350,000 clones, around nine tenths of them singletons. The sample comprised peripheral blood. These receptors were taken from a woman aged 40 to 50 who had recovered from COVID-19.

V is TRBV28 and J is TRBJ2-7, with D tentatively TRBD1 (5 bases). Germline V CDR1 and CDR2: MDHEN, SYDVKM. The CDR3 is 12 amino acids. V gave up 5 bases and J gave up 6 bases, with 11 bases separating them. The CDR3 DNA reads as TGTGCCAGCAGTCCCATAGGGGCCGAGCAGTACTTC. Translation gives CASSPIGAEQYF.

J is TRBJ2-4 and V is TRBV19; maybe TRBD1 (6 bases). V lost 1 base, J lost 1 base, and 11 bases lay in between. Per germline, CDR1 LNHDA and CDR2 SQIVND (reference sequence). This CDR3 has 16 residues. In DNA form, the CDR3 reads TGTGCCAGTAGTATAGGAACAGGGATGGCCAAAAACATTCAGTACTTC. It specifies CASSIGTGMAKNIQYF.

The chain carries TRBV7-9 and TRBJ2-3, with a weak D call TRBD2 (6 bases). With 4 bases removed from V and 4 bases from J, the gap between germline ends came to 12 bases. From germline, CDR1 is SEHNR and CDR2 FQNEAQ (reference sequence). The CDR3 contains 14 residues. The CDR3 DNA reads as TGTGCCAGCAGCTCTGGGGACTTTCCAGATACGCAGTATTTT. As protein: CASSSGDFPDTQYF.

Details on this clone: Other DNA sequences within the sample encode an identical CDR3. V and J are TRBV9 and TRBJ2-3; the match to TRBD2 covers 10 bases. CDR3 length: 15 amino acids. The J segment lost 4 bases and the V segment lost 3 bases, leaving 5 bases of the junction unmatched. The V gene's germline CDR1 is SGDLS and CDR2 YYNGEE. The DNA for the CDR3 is TGTGCCAGCAGCGGTGCTAGCGGGAGCTCAGATACGCAGTATTTT. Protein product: CASSGASGSSDTQYF.

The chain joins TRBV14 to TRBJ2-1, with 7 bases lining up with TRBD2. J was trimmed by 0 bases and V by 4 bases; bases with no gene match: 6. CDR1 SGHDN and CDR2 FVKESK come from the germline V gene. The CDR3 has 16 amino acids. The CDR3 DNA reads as TGTGCCAGCAGCCGTCAAGCGGGAAGCTCCTACAATGAGCAGTTCTTC. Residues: CASSRQAGSSYNEQFF.

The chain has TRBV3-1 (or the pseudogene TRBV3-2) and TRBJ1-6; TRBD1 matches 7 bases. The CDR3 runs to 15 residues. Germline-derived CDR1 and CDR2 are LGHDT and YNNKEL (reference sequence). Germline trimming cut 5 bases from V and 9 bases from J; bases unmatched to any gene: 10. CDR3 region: CASSSYTGEASPLHF. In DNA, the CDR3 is TGTGCCAGCAGCTCTTATACAGGGGAGGCTTCACCCCTCCACTTT.

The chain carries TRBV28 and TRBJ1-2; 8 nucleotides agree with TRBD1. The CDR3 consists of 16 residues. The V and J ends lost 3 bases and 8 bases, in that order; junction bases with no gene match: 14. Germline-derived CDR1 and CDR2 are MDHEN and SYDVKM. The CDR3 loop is CASSLVLGQGATGYTF. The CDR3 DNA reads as TGTGCCAGCAGTTTGGTTTTGGGGCAGGGGGCAACAGGCTACACCTTC.

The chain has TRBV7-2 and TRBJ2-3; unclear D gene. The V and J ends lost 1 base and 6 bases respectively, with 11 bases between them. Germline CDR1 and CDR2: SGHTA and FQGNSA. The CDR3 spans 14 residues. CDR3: CASSLVSVSDTQYF. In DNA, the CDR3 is TGTGCCAGCAGCTTAGTTTCTGTATCGGATACGCAGTATTTT. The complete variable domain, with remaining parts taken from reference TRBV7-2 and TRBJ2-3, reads GAGVSQSPSNKVTEKGKDVELRCDPISGHTALYWYRQSLGQGLEFLIYFQGNSAPDKSGLPSDRFSAERTGGSVSTLTIQRTQQEDSAVYLCASSLVSVSDTQYFGPGTRLTVL.